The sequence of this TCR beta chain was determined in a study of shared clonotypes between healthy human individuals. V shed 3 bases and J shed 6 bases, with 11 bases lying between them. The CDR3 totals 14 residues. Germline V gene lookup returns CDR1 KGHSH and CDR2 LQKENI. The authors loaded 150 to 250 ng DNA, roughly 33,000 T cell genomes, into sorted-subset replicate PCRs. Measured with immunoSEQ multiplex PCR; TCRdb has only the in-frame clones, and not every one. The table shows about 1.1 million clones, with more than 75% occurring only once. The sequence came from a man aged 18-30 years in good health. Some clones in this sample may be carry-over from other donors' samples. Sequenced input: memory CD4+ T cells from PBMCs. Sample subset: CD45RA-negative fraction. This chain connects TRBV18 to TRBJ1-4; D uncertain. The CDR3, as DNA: TGTGCCAGCTCACCGGCCCTAGGCGATGAAAAACTGTTTTTT. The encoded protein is CASSPALGDEKLFF.